Described below is a single T cell receptor beta chain sequence and its context. This clone was seen only a few times. The antigen it recognizes is unknown. The record has no base qualities; no much larger clone is one base away. The Quick-DNA Microprep Kit was used to extract genomic DNA from the sorted cells. TCRbeta DNA was amplified with the immunoSEQ hsTCRbeta kit following the manufacturer's protocol. An Illumina MiSeq instrument was used to sequence the TCRbeta libraries. The source study handled its data this way. After out-of-frame sequences were removed, 2 million to 2.5 million distinct TCRbeta sequences remained, averaging about 61,000 per individual. Each individual was scored according to the count of 164 previously reported CMV-associated TCRbeta sequences and the total productive distinct TCRbeta count. A beta-binomial model was reimplemented in Python, and random forests from scikit-learn, run with default parameters, were trained on data from the US cohort. On the Belgian cohort, classifier performance was reported as the median AUC, along with percentile confidence intervals, across 10,000 bootstrap iterations. TCRdb took this table from immuneACCESS and kept in-frame rearrangements with V and J called. Such tables lack part of the clones; where checked against another copy, unresolved V genes explain under half of the gap, and the rest is unexplained. From that table come the V and J calls and clone size; the DNA was used to work out D and trimming. For this sample the table gives tens of thousands of clones, of which 79% were detected only once. Around 1.1% of the sample is held by the ten biggest clonotypes.

Single viable CD3+CD4+CD8-CD45RO+ cells were sorted as memory CD4+ T cells on a FACSAria II. To determine CMV serostatus, a Roche Elecsys assay was used that detects serum IgG against CMV pp150, pp28, p38 and p52. After the samples were thawed, total CD4+ T cells were enriched through positive selection using CD4 magnetic microbeads. The samples came from a different study that was designed specifically to examine the CD4+ T cell memory repertoire. Peripheral blood mononuclear cells were isolated and cryopreserved according to standard operating procedures, and serum was kept at -80 degrees C. CD3-PerCP (BW264/56), CD4-APC (RPA-T4), CD45RO-PE (UCHT1) and CD8-Pacific Orange (3B5) antibodies were used for staining, and non-viable cells were excluded with Sytox blue. The sample originates from a study of memory CD4+ T cells and cytomegalovirus serostatus (dated by TCRdb to between 2017 and 2020). For the wider study: The 33 healthy Belgian adults in the cohort included 9 who were CMV seropositive and 24 who were CMV seronegative. CD4+ memory TCRbeta repertoires of a Belgian cohort with known cytomegalovirus serostatus were sequenced in order to replicate a published TCR-based CMV serostatus classifier.

The CDR3 contains 14 residues, cysteine and phenylalanine counted. The read is trimmed to its CDR3 DNA, 42 bases read in frame from base 1. CDR1 SGHAT and CDR2 FQNNGV were looked up in the germline V gene. The junction carries 9 bases between V and J, which are trimmed by 0 bases and 4 bases respectively. Summary of the overall study and its limitations: Of under 200 previously reported CMV-associated TCRbeta sequences, 60 to 85 appeared in the CD4+ memory repertoires, each in one to five individuals. CMV serostatus prediction reached a median bootstrapped AUC of roughly 0.96 with the original framework and 0.85 to 0.91 with a US-trained random forest. Only CD4+CD45RO+ memory cells were sequenced, in contrast to the original study, which included naive and memory CD4+ and CD8+ populations. A median bootstrapped AUC of 0.95 with a 95% CI of 0.76-1.00 was achieved on the Belgian cohort by the original-framework classifier. The results were interpreted as suggesting that the CMV-associated TCR signature is mostly present in the CD4+ memory repertoire.

The sample taken for sequencing was memory CD4+ T cells from blood. This chain joins TRBV11-2 to TRBJ1-1; the D gene is perhaps TRBD1, on 5 matching bases. This sequence originates from an adult in good health and CMV-seronegative. The CDR3 sequence is CASSLDGGGTEAFF. The DNA sequence is TGTGCCAGCAGCTTAGATGGGGGGGGCACTGAAGCTTTCTTT.